Shown below are 16 T cell receptor beta chains from a single sample sequenced in a study of regulatory and conventional T cells in RAG deficiency. The repertoire was sequenced with immunoSEQ multiplex PCR; TCRdb's copy has only in-frame clones and lacks some. The sample holds 30,000 to 35,000 clones, approximately 90% seen once. The same sample was also studied in work on regulatory T cells. In that study: The PCR used 52 TRBV and 13 TRBJ primers.

The sample taken for sequencing was CD8+ T cells sorted from blood. These receptors originate from a human donor in good health.

The chain uses TRBV18 and TRBJ1-1; the match to TRBD1 covers 9 bases. Trimming took 3 bases from V and 3 from J; bases not matched to a gene: 11. The CDR3 has 17 residues. CDR1 is KGHSH and CDR2 is LQKENI in the germline V gene. CDR3 nucleotide sequence: TGTGCCAGCTCACCCTTCTCACAGGGGGCTAGGGACACTGAAGCTTTCTTT. This encodes CASSPFSQGARDTEAFF.

The CDR3 DNA sequence: TGTGCCAGCAGCTTAACCAAAGCGGGGACGAGCACAGATACGCAGTATTTT. Its translation is CASSLTKAGTSTDTQYF. V usage is TRBV7-9 and J usage is TRBJ2-3; TRBD2 matches 7 bases. Per germline, CDR1 SEHNR and CDR2 FQNEAQ (reference sequence). With V trimmed by 2 bases and J by 0 bases, 8 bases remained unmatched. The CDR3 contains 17 residues.

J is TRBJ2-7 and V is TRBV7-2; no definite D call. V was clipped by 5 bases and J by 3 bases, with 14 bases between them. Germline assignment: CDR1 SGHTA and CDR2 FQGNSA. CDR3 length equals 14 residues. In DNA, the CDR3 is TGTGCCAGCAGCCCAGATACCTGGGGCTACGAGCAGTACTTC. It yields the protein CASSPDTWGYEQYF.

The CDR3 protein is CASSPGAGLSSYNEQFF. The CDR3 region has the DNA TGCGCCAGCAGTCCGGGAGCGGGCTTAAGCTCCTACAATGAGCAGTTCTTC. The rearrangement uses TRBV5-1 and TRBJ2-1; D may be TRBD2 (6 bases). Looked up from germline, CDR1 is SGHRS and CDR2 is YFSETQ. Deletions cut 5 bases from V and 0 bases from J, with 18 bases between. CDR3 length: 17 residues.

The chain carries TRBV5-1 and TRBJ1-2; no reliable D call. CDR3 length equals 16 residues. Trimming pared 0 bases from V and 4 bases from J, leaving 16 bases between. Germline V CDR1 and CDR2: SGHRS, YFSETQ. The CDR3 loop reads CASSLELAGLGYGYTF. CDR3 in DNA: TGCGCCAGCAGCTTGGAACTAGCGGGGTTGGGCTATGGCTACACCTTC.

This clone occurred once. The V and J genes are TRBV6-1 and TRBJ1-3; 8 positions match TRBD1. CDR3 length equals 14 residues. J was trimmed by 3 bases and V by 4 bases; bases with no gene match: 2. Germline V lookup: CDR1 MNHNS, CDR2 SASEGT. The CDR3 DNA reads TGTGCCAGCAGTGGAGGACAGGGTGGAAACACCATATATTTT. Its protein is CASSGGQGGNTIYF.

In nucleotides, the CDR3 is TGTGCCAGCAGCTTAGGGGCAGCGGGGGCTTTCTTT. The encoded protein is CASSLGAAGAFF. The genes are TRBV11-2 and TRBJ1-1; D gene uncertain. CDR3 length: 12 amino acids. Germline CDR1 and CDR2: SGHAT and FQNNGV. V lost 1 base and J lost 11, with 11 bases in between.

The rearrangement links TRBV19 to TRBJ2-7; 7 bases are shared with TRBD2. Germline lookup yields CDR1 LNHDA and CDR2 SQIVND (reference sequence). With 3 bases clipped from V and 2 bases from J, the junction kept 7 bases outside the gene matches. CDR3 length: 15 residues. The CDR3: CASSISTAGAYEQYF. For the CDR3, the DNA is TGTGCCAGTAGTATTTCGACCGCGGGAGCCTACGAGCAGTACTTC.

The J gene is TRBJ1-1, the V gene TRBV28, with D perhaps TRBD1 (6 bases). This CDR3 spans 14 amino acids. The ends were cut back, 5 bases at V and 4 bases at J, with 14 bases in the middle. Germline CDR1 MDHEN, CDR2 SYDVKM. The CDR3 DNA reads as TGTGCCAGCAGTCAGACGGACAGTGCCACTGAAGCTTTCTTT. This encodes CASSQTDSATEAFF.

The chain combines TRBV27 with TRBJ2-4; D is perhaps TRBD2 (6 bases). The V end lost 8 bases, the J end lost 6 bases, and 14 bases lay between the germline ends. From germline, CDR1 is MNHEY and CDR2 SMNVEV (reference sequence). The CDR3 sequence is 13 residues long. The CDR3 reads CASGRPSRNIQYF. The CDR3 DNA is TGTGCCAGCGGGAGGCCATCCCGAAACATTCAGTACTTC.

J is TRBJ1-1 and V is TRBV27; D remains unclear. The CDR3 spans 14 residues. Between the trimmed V and J ends, which lost 3 bases and 1 base, there was a span of 9 bases. The germline V gene encodes CDR1 MNHEY and CDR2 SMNVEV (reference sequence). CDR3: CASSLGLGNTEAFF. The CDR3 DNA reads as TGTGCCAGCAGTTTGGGGTTAGGGAACACTGAAGCTTTCTTT.

The gene calls are TRBV11-2 and TRBJ2-1; TRBD1 matches at 8 bases. The CDR3 is made up of 18 amino acids. Germline values: CDR1 SGHAT, CDR2 FQNNGV. The junction had 11 bases not matched to a gene; V was cut back by 3 bases and J by 1 base. The chain's CDR3 is CASSLTWTGTLSYNEQFF. CDR3 bases: TGTGCCAGCAGCTTGACCTGGACAGGGACTCTATCCTACAATGAGCAGTTCTTC.

The rearrangement uses TRBV11-2 and TRBJ1-1; D remains unclear. This CDR3 has 11 amino acids. V lost 3 bases, J lost 4 bases, and 3 bases lay in between. CDR1 SGHAT and CDR2 FQNNGV come from the germline V gene. This CDR3 reads CASSFITEAFF. The CDR3, as DNA: TGTGCCAGCAGCTTTATCACTGAAGCTTTCTTT.

The genes are TRBV5-1 and TRBJ2-5, with 9 bases aligning to TRBD2. With V trimmed by 2 bases and J by 2 bases, 4 bases remained unmatched. The V gene's germline CDR1 is SGHRS and CDR2 YFSETQ. The CDR3 is 15 amino acids. The CDR3 DNA reads TGCGCCAGCAGCTTCAGCGGGGGGCGTCAAGAGACCCAGTACTTC. It translates to CASSFSGGRQETQYF.

V is TRBV19 and J is TRBJ1-1; D unresolved. The germline V and J ends were trimmed by 4 bases and 3 bases, with 12 bases remaining between them. This CDR3 contains 14 residues. The germline V gene encodes CDR1 LNHDA and CDR2 SQIVND (reference sequence). This CDR3 is CASSSPVRDTEAFF. CDR3 bases: TGTGCCAGTAGTAGCCCCGTGAGGGACACTGAAGCTTTCTTT.

This chain uses TRBV5-5 with TRBJ2-1; D is ambiguous. Trimming stripped 7 bases from V and 13 bases from J, with 21 bases between. Germline V gene lookup returns CDR1 SGHKS and CDR2 YYEKEE (reference sequence). The CDR3 sequence is 13 residues long. CDR3 loop: CASWSRSQETQFF. The CDR3, as DNA: TGTGCCAGCTGGTCCAGAAGCCAAGAGACCCAGTTCTTC. The whole variable domain, remainder taken from reference TRBV5-5 and TRBJ2-1, is DAGVTQSPTHLIKTRGQQVTLRCSPISGHKSVSWYQQVLGQGPQFIFQYYEKEERGRGNFPDRFSARQFPNYSSELNVNALLLGDSALYLCASWSRSQETQFFGPGTRLTVL.